This T cell receptor (beta chain) was profiled in a study of shared clonotypes between healthy human individuals. Note on this clone: The antigen is not known.

Germline-derived CDR1 and CDR2 are LNHDA and SQIVND (reference sequence). Trimming pared 4 bases from V and 9 bases from J, leaving 13 bases between. The CDR3 consists of 14 residues. The study's findings and limits: Memory subsets generally showed lower estimated richness than naive subsets. The study's rarefaction showed incomplete sorted-subset sequencing despite large depth.

Several immunoSEQ plates received, in even portions, the genomic DNA of each subset. As originally analysed: ImmunoSEQ yielded junction-only sequences lacking quality scores, so filtering differed. Repertoires were generated with immunoSEQ multiplex PCR, while TCRdb's copy carries only in-frame clones and drops some. From that table come the V and J calls and clone size; the DNA was used to work out D and trimming. The repertoire has more than 2 million clones, approximately 94% of them found once; the top ten carry around 0.13%. This receptor was obtained from a man younger than 35 in good health. This chain joins TRBV19 and TRBJ1-6; D is perhaps TRBD1 (5 bases). Sequenced input: naive CD4+ T cells sorted from blood. Subset meaning: CD45RA+ positively selected. The CDR3 here is CASSTKPGGSPLHF. The CDR3 region has the DNA TGTGCCAGTAGTACGAAGCCGGGGGGTTCACCCCTCCACTTT. The full variable domain, its missing parts supplied by reference TRBV19 and TRBJ1-6, is DGGITQSPKYLFRKEGQNVTLSCEQNLNHDAMYWYRQDPGQGLRLIYYSQIVNDFQKGDIAEGYSVSREKKESFPLTVTSAQKNPTAFYLCASSTKPGGSPLHFGNGTRLTVT.